The 27 T cell receptor beta chains below were found in one sample sequenced in a study of T cell responses to AZD1222 COVID-19 vaccine. Clones were sequenced by immunoSEQ multiplex PCR, and TCRdb holds only the in-frame ones, with some missing. Of fewer than 120,000 clones listed, roughly 90% are singletons. Specimen: peripheral blood, collected on day 0 of AZD1222 vaccination. The receptors were sampled from an adult in good health.

This chain uses TRBV7-9 with TRBJ2-3; TRBD1 might be the D (5 bases). Germline V lookup: CDR1 SEHNR, CDR2 FQNEAQ (reference sequence). V was shortened by 5 bases and J by 0 bases, with 9 bases between the two germline ends. CDR3 length: 14 residues. The CDR3 reads CASSLQGSTDTQYF. The DNA of the CDR3 is TGTGCCAGCAGCCTCCAGGGTAGCACAGATACGCAGTATTTT.

The chain joins TRBV28 to TRBJ1-4; a possible D gene is TRBD1 (6 bases). V was shortened by 3 bases and J by 3 bases, with 8 bases between the two germline ends. Germline CDR1 MDHEN, CDR2 SYDVKM. This CDR3 is built from 14 residues. CDR3 sequence: CASSFNRANEKLFF. The CDR3 DNA reads TGTGCCAGCAGTTTTAACAGGGCTAATGAAAAACTGTTTTTT.

The rearrangement links TRBV11-2 to TRBJ1-6; possibly TRBD1 for D (5 bases). With 3 bases removed from V and 11 bases from J, the gap between germline ends came to 20 bases. The CDR3 is 16 amino acids. CDR1 and CDR2 from the germline V gene are SGHAT and FQNNGV. The CDR3 reads CASSFDWGQLGTPLHF. The CDR3 nucleotides are TGTGCCAGCAGCTTTGATTGGGGCCAACTCGGGACACCCCTCCACTTT. The full variable domain, in which reference TRBV11-2 and TRBJ1-6 provide the parts outside the CDR3, is EAGVAQSPRYKIIEKRQSVAFWCNPISGHATLYWYQQILGQGPKLLIQFQNNGVVDDSQLPKDRFSAERLKGVDSTLKIQPAKLEDSAVYLCASSFDWGQLGTPLHFGNGTRLTVT.

V gene TRBV6-5 combines with J gene TRBJ2-7; D is possibly TRBD1 (5 bases). From germline, CDR1 is MNHEY and CDR2 SVGAGI. V was trimmed by 7 bases and J by 1 base, leaving 14 bases between them. The CDR3 runs to 14 residues. The CDR3 is CASTGAKASYEQYF. The CDR3 nucleotides are TGTGCCAGCACTGGGGCAAAGGCTTCCTACGAGCAGTACTTC.

This clone was seen more than once but under ten times. This chain links TRBV5-1 with TRBJ2-7; no definite D call. Trimming shortened V by 0 bases and J by 2 bases, and 9 bases separated the two germline ends. Germline V gives CDR1 SGHRS, CDR2 YFSETQ. This CDR3 has 14 residues. CDR3 amino acids: CASSLVVSPYEQYF. DNA of the CDR3: TGCGCCAGCAGCTTGGTGGTCTCCCCCTACGAGCAGTACTTC.

For the CDR3, the DNA is TGTGCCAGCTCAGACGGGAGGGATCAGCCCCAGCATTTT. Protein product: CASSDGRDQPQHF. V usage is TRBV18 and J usage is TRBJ1-5; the D is unclear. Trimming shortened V by 5 bases and J by 5 bases, and 10 bases separated the two germline ends. This CDR3 has 13 residues. Germline V gene lookup returns CDR1 KGHSH and CDR2 LQKENI.

V and J are TRBV5-4 and TRBJ2-7; 9 nucleotides align to TRBD2. V was clipped by 5 bases and J by 0 bases; unmatched bases: 3. The germline V gene has CDR1 SGHNT and CDR2 YYREEE (reference sequence). The CDR3 has 14 amino acids. In DNA form, the CDR3 reads TGTGCCAGCAGGGAGCGGGGGGACTCCTACGAGCAGTACTTC. Translated, it gives CASRERGDSYEQYF.

This chain uses TRBV11-3 with TRBJ2-1, with TRBD1 matching over 8 bases. V trimming: 6 bases; J trimming: 6 bases; junction bases outside the gene matches: 4. Germline V gene sequence: CDR1 SGHNT, CDR2 YENEEA. The CDR3 covers 13 residues. Written as DNA, the CDR3 is TGTGCCAGCAGGCCCGGGACAGGCAATGAGCAGTTCTTC. Translating it yields CASRPGTGNEQFF.

This chain links TRBV3-1 (or the pseudogene TRBV3-2) with TRBJ2-7; D gene ambiguous. V was clipped by 3 bases and J by 3 bases, with 6 bases between them. CDR3 length equals 12 residues. Germline-derived CDR1 and CDR2 are LGHDT and YNNKEL (reference sequence). As DNA, the CDR3 is TGTGCCAGCAGCCATGGTGGCTACGAGCAGTACTTC. Protein product: CASSHGGYEQYF.

The V and J genes are TRBV4-2 and TRBJ2-7, with 11 bases identical to TRBD2. J was trimmed by 5 bases and V by 3 bases; bases with no gene match: 6. The CDR3 covers 15 residues. Germline values: CDR1 LGHNA, CDR2 YNFKEQ. The CDR3 nucleotides are TGTGCCAGCAGCCACTTAGCGGGGGGGCCTCACGAGCAGTACTTC. Encoded protein: CASSHLAGGPHEQYF.

The chain joins TRBV30 to TRBJ2-5, with D possibly being TRBD1 (5 bases). Germline-derived CDR1 and CDR2 are GTSNPN and SVGIG (reference sequence). The V end lost 2 bases, the J end lost 5 bases, and 21 bases lay between the germline ends. The length of the CDR3 is 16 residues. CDR3 amino acids: CAWSKGLKGSEETQYF. The CDR3 DNA is TGTGCCTGGAGTAAAGGCCTCAAGGGGTCGGAGGAGACCCAGTACTTC. Full variable domain (outside the CDR3, taken from reference TRBV30 and TRBJ2-5): SQTIHQWPATLVQPVGSPLSLECTVEGTSNPNLYWYRQAAGRGLQLLFYSVGIGQISSEVPQNLSASRPQDRQFILSSKKLLLSDSGFYLCAWSKGLKGSEETQYFGPGTRLLVL.

This clone has just one count. The chain joins TRBV30 to TRBJ1-5; D gene uncertain. CDR3 length equals 13 residues. Trimming cost V 4 bases and J 6 bases, with 13 bases left between them. Germline loops: CDR1 GTSNPN, CDR2 SVGIG (reference sequence). The CDR3 DNA reads TGTGCCTGGACTGAGGGAGTTGGTCAGCCCCAGCATTTT. Its translation is CAWTEGVGQPQHF.

The chain couples TRBV5-4 to TRBJ2-1, with TRBD1 matching over 8 bases. The CDR3 runs to 12 residues. Germline V gene sequence: CDR1 SGHNT, CDR2 YYREEE (reference sequence). V lost 5 bases and J lost 9; bases outside the gene matches: 4. CDR3 nucleotide sequence: TGTGCCAGCAGAGCAGGGGGCGTTGAGCAGTTCTTC. This sequence encodes CASRAGGVEQFF.

V is TRBV7-6 and J is TRBJ2-7; D perhaps matches TRBD1 (6 bases). The CDR3 runs 12 residues. In germline, CDR1 is SGHVS, CDR2 FNYEAQ. V was cut by 5 bases and J by 4 bases, with 9 bases left in between. The CDR3 DNA reads TGTGCCAGCAGCCAGGGGTCTTACGAGCAGTACTTC. This encodes CASSQGSYEQYF.

The chain combines TRBV11-2 with TRBJ2-3; 7 nucleotides match TRBD2. With V trimmed by 5 bases and J by 2 bases, 10 bases remained unmatched. This CDR3 spans 16 amino acids. The germline gives CDR1 SGHAT, CDR2 FQNNGV. The DNA for the CDR3 is TGTGCCAGCAGCCCCAACGCGGGGAGGGTCACAGATACGCAGTATTTT. Protein product: CASSPNAGRVTDTQYF.

The chain recombines TRBV12-3 or TRBV12-4 with TRBJ1-1; no clear D. The CDR3 extends over 11 amino acids. V dropped 7 bases and J dropped 0 bases, with 3 bases sitting between them. CDR3 loop: CASILNTEAFF. DNA of the CDR3: TGTGCCAGCATTCTGAACACTGAAGCTTTCTTT.

The V gene is TRBV5-1, the J gene TRBJ1-4; tentatively, D is TRBD1 (5 bases). The CDR3 runs to 14 residues. V dropped 0 bases and J dropped 6 bases, with 9 bases sitting between them. The germline CDR1 and CDR2 sequences are SGHRS and YFSETQ. CDR3 protein: CASSLDDSDEKLFF. CDR3 coding DNA: TGCGCCAGCAGCTTGGACGACAGCGATGAAAAACTGTTTTTT.

This chain links TRBV10-2 with TRBJ2-7; D ambiguous. Trimming took off 7 bases at V and 6 bases at J, with 10 bases between the two ends. The CDR3 totals 11 residues. Germline loops: CDR1 WSHSY, CDR2 SAAADI. The CDR3 sequence: CASKDSGEQYF. DNA of the CDR3: TGCGCCAGCAAGGATTCGGGCGAGCAGTACTTC.

The chain links TRBV5-1 to TRBJ2-3, with TRBD1 as a possible D gene (5 bases). Trimming took 4 bases from V and 6 from J, leaving 15 bases between them. Germline CDR1 SGHRS, CDR2 YFSETQ. The length of the CDR3 is 14 residues. CDR3 in DNA: TGCGCCAGCAGCCTGCAGGGTGGGGTGGATACGCAGTATTTT. It codes for CASSLQGGVDTQYF.

This chain uses TRBV9 with TRBJ2-5, with TRBD1 matching over 9 bases. This CDR3 has 16 residues. With 3 bases clipped from V and 1 base from J, the junction kept 7 bases outside the gene matches. Germline V gives CDR1 SGDLS, CDR2 YYNGEE. The CDR3 DNA reads as TGTGCCAGCAGCGCCCGGGACAGGGCCCTCCAAGAGACCCAGTACTTC. This translates into CASSARDRALQETQYF.

V is TRBV27 and J is TRBJ2-2; D gene unclear. This CDR3 comprises 15 residues. Per the germline V gene, CDR1 is MNHEY and CDR2 is SMNVEV (reference sequence). V was cut by 5 bases and J by 2 bases, with 12 bases left in between. The CDR3 DNA follows: TGTGCCAGCAGTCCCCGTTGGAGAAACACCGGGGAGCTGTTTTTT. This sequence encodes CASSPRWRNTGELFF.

The sample holds one count of this clone. The chain employs TRBV11-2 and TRBJ1-2, with 8 nucleotides matching TRBD1. Germline V lookup: CDR1 SGHAT, CDR2 FQNNGV. V was clipped by 1 base and J by 4 bases; unmatched bases: 11. This CDR3 spans 17 amino acids. CDR3 nucleotides: TGTGCCAGCAGCTTAGCGGGGGGAGCAGGGGGCTTCTATGGCTACACCTTC. It encodes CASSLAGGAGGFYGYTF.

The chain links TRBV11-2 to TRBJ1-1, with a tentative D call TRBD1 (5 bases). The germline V gene has CDR1 SGHAT and CDR2 FQNNGV. This CDR3 comprises 13 residues. Trimming cost V 5 bases and J 3 bases, with 10 bases left between them. This chain's CDR3 is CASSQGTYTEAFF. Here the CDR3 DNA reads TGTGCCAGCAGCCAAGGGACCTACACTGAAGCTTTCTTT. Full variable domain (rest looked up from reference TRBV11-2 and TRBJ1-1): EAGVAQSPRYKIIEKRQSVAFWCNPISGHATLYWYQQILGQGPKLLIQFQNNGVVDDSQLPKDRFSAERLKGVDSTLKIQPAKLEDSAVYLCASSQGTYTEAFFGQGTRLTVV.

The chain recombines TRBV18 with TRBJ1-4; 9 nucleotides align to TRBD1. This CDR3 is 14 amino acids long. CDR1 is KGHSH, CDR2 LQKENI, per germline. V trimming: 2 bases; J trimming: 8 bases; junction bases outside the gene matches: 3. CDR3 in amino acids: CASSPGTGLEKLFF. The DNA of the CDR3 is TGTGCCAGCTCACCAGGGACAGGGCTCGAAAAACTGTTTTTT. Looking up the rest from reference TRBV18 and TRBJ1-4 gives the full variable domain: NAGVMQNPRHLVRRRGQEARLRCSPMKGHSHVYWYRQLPEEGLKFMVYLQKENIIDESGMPKERFSAEFPKEGPSILRIQQVVRGDSAAYFCASSPGTGLEKLFFGSGTQLSVL.

The chain is built from TRBV9 and TRBJ2-3; 8 nucleotides align to TRBD2. The CDR3 extends over 18 amino acids. Germline V gene lookup returns CDR1 SGDLS and CDR2 YYNGEE. The trim removed 0 bases at V and 0 bases at J, leaving 9 bases unmatched. The CDR3 bases are TGTGCCAGCAGCGTAGCGGTGGTAGCGGGACCTAGCACAGATACGCAGTATTTT. Its translation is CASSVAVVAGPSTDTQYF.

CDR3 sequence: CASSGARGPTDTQYF. The CDR3 nucleotides read TGTGCCAGCAGTGGGGCGCGGGGACCCACAGATACGCAGTATTTT. V and J are TRBV25-1 and TRBJ2-3; tentative D call: TRBD2 (6 bases). The CDR3 has 15 amino acids. The germline V gene has CDR1 MGHDK and CDR2 SYGVNS. V lost 4 bases, J lost 2 bases, and 13 bases lay in between.

The chain employs TRBV2 and TRBJ1-1; no firm D call. Per the germline V gene, CDR1 is SNHLY and CDR2 is FYNNEI. V shed 8 bases and J shed 6 bases, with 16 bases lying between them. This CDR3 has 13 residues. The CDR3 reads CASDIGRRPEAFF. CDR3 nucleotides: TGTGCCAGCGACATCGGACGGCGGCCTGAAGCTTTCTTT.